These 4 T cell receptor beta chains were all obtained from the same sample, sequenced in a study of early T cells in non-severe SARS-CoV-2 infection. Using its own MiXCR run on the 5' RACE reads, TCRdb lists one record per CDR3 protein. The repertoire has 75,000 to 90,000 distinct CDR3 sequences, 9.5% to 15% of them found once; the top ten carry 1% to 1.4%. The sequenced sample was whole blood. The origin of the receptors is an adult who was a healthcare worker with PCR-confirmed SARS-CoV-2 infection or an uninfected control (not recorded which).

In this sample, this clonotype turned up a few times. The chain combines TRBV5-1 with TRBJ2-4, with a tentative D call TRBD2 (5 bases). Looked up from germline, CDR1 is SGHRS and CDR2 is YFSETQ. Trimming pared 2 bases from V and 1 base from J, leaving 13 bases between. There are 16 residues in the CDR3. CDR3 in amino acids: CASSFRSGVAKNIQYF. CDR3 DNA: TGCGCCAGCAGCTTTCGGAGCGGCGTTGCCAAAAACATTCAGTACTTC.

This clonotype was seen many times. The chain has TRBV13 and TRBJ2-3, with 8 bases lining up with TRBD1. Germline values: CDR1 PRHDT, CDR2 FYEKMQ (reference sequence). Unmatched junction bases numbered 4, after V lost 0 bases and J lost 2 bases. This CDR3 is built from 16 residues. The CDR3 protein is CASSLGQGAITDTQYF. CDR3 nucleotides: TGTGCCAGCAGCTTAGGGCAGGGGGCTATCACAGATACGCAGTATTTT. Drawing the rest from reference TRBV13 and TRBJ2-3, the complete variable domain is AAGVIQSPRHLIKEKRETATLKCYPIPRHDTVYWYQQGPGQDPQFLISFYEKMQSDKGSIPDRFSAQQFSDYHSELNMSSLELGDSALYFCASSLGQGAITDTQYFGPGTRLTVL.

V gene TRBV7-9 combines with J gene TRBJ1-2; no reliable D call. V gave up 2 bases and J gave up 0 bases, with 7 bases separating them. This CDR3 is built from 14 residues. Looked up from germline, CDR1 is SEHNR and CDR2 is FQNEAQ (reference sequence). The CDR3 reads CASSLITSNYGYTF. CDR3 bases: TGTGCCAGCAGCTTAATCACCTCTAACTATGGCTACACCTTC.

This clonotype occurred many times. V and J are TRBV6-6 and TRBJ1-2, with D possibly being TRBD1 (5 bases). V was cut by 8 bases and J by 0 bases, with 13 bases left in between. CDR1 is MNHNY and CDR2 is SVGAGI in the germline V gene (reference sequence). The CDR3 sequence is 14 residues long. The CDR3 DNA is TGTGCCAGCGGGGACCGGTCTGCTAACTATGGCTACACCTTC. It yields the protein CASGDRSANYGYTF.